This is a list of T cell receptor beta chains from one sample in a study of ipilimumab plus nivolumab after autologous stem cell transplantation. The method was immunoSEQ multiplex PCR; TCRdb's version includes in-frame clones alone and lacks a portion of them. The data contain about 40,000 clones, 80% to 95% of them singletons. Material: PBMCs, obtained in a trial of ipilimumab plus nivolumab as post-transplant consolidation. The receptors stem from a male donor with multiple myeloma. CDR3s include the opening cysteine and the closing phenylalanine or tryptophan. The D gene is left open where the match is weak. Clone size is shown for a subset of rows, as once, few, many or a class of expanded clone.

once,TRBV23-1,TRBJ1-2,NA,TGCGCCAGCAGTCGTAAGGGGAGAGGCTACACCTTC,CASSRKGRGYTF
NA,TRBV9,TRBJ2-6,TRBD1,TGTGCCAGCAGCTACCGGGACAGGGGACTCTCTGGGGCCAACGTCCTGACTTTC,CASSYRDRGLSGANVLTF
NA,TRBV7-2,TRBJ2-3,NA,TGTGCCAGCGGGGTCGCTAGCACAGATACGCAGTATTTT,CASGVASTDTQYF
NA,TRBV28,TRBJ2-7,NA,TGTGCCAGCAGTTTAATCCAGGGGTTAGACTACGAGCAGTACTTC,CASSLIQGLDYEQYF
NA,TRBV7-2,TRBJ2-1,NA,TGTGCCAGCAGCTTCGAATATTCCTACAATGAGCAGTTCTTC,CASSFEYSYNEQFF
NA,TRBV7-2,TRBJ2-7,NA,TGTGCCAGCAGCCCCGGCAGGGCCTACGAGCAGTACTTC,CASSPGRAYEQYF
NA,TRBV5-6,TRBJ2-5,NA,TGTGCCAGCAGCCCGGGACGCCTCGGGTCGCCCCCTCAAGAGACCCAGTACTTC,CASSPGRLGSPPQETQYF
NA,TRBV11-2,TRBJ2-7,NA,TGTGCCAGCAGCTTAGTCGCTCTTTCCTACGAGCAGTACTTC,CASSLVALSYEQYF
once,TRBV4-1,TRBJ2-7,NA,TGCGCCAGCAGCCAGGGTTTAGTGAGGGCCTACGAGCAGTACTTC,CASSQGLVRAYEQYF
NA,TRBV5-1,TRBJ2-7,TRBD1,TGCGCCAGCAGCTTCCTACAGGGGGCGACGGGCGAGCAGTACTTC,CASSFLQGATGEQYF
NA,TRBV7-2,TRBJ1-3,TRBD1,TGTGCCAGCAGCTTAGTCCCCCAGGGGGCTACATCTGGAAACACCATATATTTT,CASSLVPQGATSGNTIYF
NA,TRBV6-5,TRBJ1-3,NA,TGTGCCAGCAGTTACTCGGGGGAGCGGTCCGGAAACACCATATATTTT,CASSYSGERSGNTIYF
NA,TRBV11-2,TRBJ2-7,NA,TGTGCCAGCAGCTTAGATCCCTCCTACGAGCAGTACTTC,CASSLDPSYEQYF
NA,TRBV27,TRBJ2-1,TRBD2,TGTGCCAGCAGTTATGGGCCTAGCGGGGCCTATAATGAGCAGTTCTTC,CASSYGPSGAYNEQFF
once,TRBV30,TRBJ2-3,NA,TGTGCCTGGAGTGTAGGTCCCAGGAACGCAGATACGCAGTATTTT,CAWSVGPRNADTQYF
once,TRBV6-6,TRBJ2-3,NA,TGTGCCAGCAGTTACTCGCAGGCGGGGGATACGCAGTATTTT,CASSYSQAGDTQYF
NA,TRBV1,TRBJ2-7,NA,TGCACCAGCAGCCAAGAGGCAATTACCTACGAGCAGTACTTC,CTSSQEAITYEQYF
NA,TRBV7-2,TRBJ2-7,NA,TGTGCCAGCAGTTCGCGGGTTTTATCCTACGAGCAGTACTTC,CASSSRVLSYEQYF
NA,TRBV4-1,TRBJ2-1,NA,TGCGCCAGCAGCCTGCGGGCCCCCCCCACCCATACCTACAATGAGCAGTTCTTC,CASSLRAPPTHTYNEQFF
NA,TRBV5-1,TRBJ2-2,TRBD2,TGCGCCAGCAGCTTGACCGGGGGGTTCACCGGGGAGCTGTTTTTT,CASSLTGGFTGELFF
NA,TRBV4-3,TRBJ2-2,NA,TGCGCCAGCAGCCAAGAGCGGAGGGGTTTGAACACCGGGGAGCTGTTTTTT,CASSQERRGLNTGELFF
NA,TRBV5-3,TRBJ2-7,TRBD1,TGTGCCAGAAGCCCTCGACAGGGTTTAGGCGAGCAGTACTTC,CARSPRQGLGEQYF
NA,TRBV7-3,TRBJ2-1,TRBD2,TGTGCCAGCAGCGACAGCGGGAGTTCCTACAATGAGCAGTTCTTC,CASSDSGSSYNEQFF
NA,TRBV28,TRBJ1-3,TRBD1,TGTGCCAGCAAGAGTGAGACAGGGGTCTCTGGAAACACCATATATTTT,CASKSETGVSGNTIYF